This T cell receptor beta chain appears in the sequencing data of a study of human thymus T cells. General study points: Thymic and blood repertoires appeared to show biased V and J gene usage. What related research reported was that thymic repertoires overlapped highly among unrelated individuals.

Some clones are missing from TCRdb's copy, which holds only in-frame ones; the method was immunoSEQ multiplex PCR. Seen here are some 78,000 clones, just over 95% observed once, and the top ten hold approximately 0.03%. Concerning this clone: The antigen remains undetermined.

This CDR3 is built from 13 residues. Germline assignment: CDR1 SQVTM and CDR2 ANQGSEA. Trimming took off 6 bases at V and 0 bases at J, with 11 bases between the two ends. Resections obtained during corrective heart surgery supplied the thymus tissue. Donors were healthy Finnish infants having corrective surgery for congenital heart defects. The chain recombines TRBV29-1 with TRBJ1-1; D is possibly TRBD1 (5 bases). The source of this sequence is a boy under three years old with a congenital heart defect but otherwise immunologically healthy. Sequencing was performed on thymus tissue. CDR3 sequence: CSVADSLNTEAFF. Written as DNA, the CDR3 is TGCAGCGTCGCAGACAGCCTGAACACTGAAGCTTTCTTT. The complete variable domain, with remaining parts taken from reference TRBV29-1 and TRBJ1-1, reads SAVISQKPSRDICQRGTSLTIQCQVDSQVTMMFWYRQQPGQSLTLIATANQGSEATYESGFVIDKFPISRPNLTFSTLTVSNMSPEDSSIYLCSVADSLNTEAFFGQGTRLTVV.